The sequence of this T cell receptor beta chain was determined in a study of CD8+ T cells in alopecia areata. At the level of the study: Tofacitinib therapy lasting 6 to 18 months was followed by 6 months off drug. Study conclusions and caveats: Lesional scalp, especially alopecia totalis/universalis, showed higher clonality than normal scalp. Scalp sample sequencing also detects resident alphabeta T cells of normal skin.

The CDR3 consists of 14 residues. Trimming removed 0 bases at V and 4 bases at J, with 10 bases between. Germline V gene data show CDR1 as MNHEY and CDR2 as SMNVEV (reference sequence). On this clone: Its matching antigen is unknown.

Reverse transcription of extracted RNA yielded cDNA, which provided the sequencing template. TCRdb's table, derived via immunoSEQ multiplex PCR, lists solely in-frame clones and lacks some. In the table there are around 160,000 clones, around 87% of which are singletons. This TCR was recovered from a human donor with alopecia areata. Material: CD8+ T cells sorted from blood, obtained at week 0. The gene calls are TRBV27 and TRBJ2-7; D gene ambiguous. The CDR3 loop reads CASSLSHTGYEQYF. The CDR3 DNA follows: TGTGCCAGCAGTTTATCGCATACCGGGTACGAGCAGTACTTC.